The 30 T cell receptor beta chains listed next were all sequenced from one sample in a study of T cell changes during pregnancy in multiple sclerosis. The table came from immunoSEQ multiplex PCR; TCRdb's copy has only in-frame clones and leaves some out. The profile covers fewer than 75,000 clones, with 91% appearing a single time and 1.4% to 1.5% taken by the ten largest. The sample was peripheral blood, taken in the second trimester of pregnancy. These receptors were obtained from a female donor with multiple sclerosis, enrolled in a pregnancy study.

V usage is TRBV6-5 and J usage is TRBJ2-7; 7 nucleotides agree with TRBD1. CDR3 length equals 14 residues. V shed 0 bases, J shed 3 bases, and the junction held 2 bases outside the gene matches. Germline CDR1 reads MNHEY; CDR2 reads SVGAGI. CDR3 protein: CASSYSSGGYEQYF. The CDR3 DNA reads TGTGCCAGCAGTTACTCTTCAGGGGGCTACGAGCAGTACTTC.

The chain has TRBV7-9 and TRBJ2-7; 8 bases are shared with TRBD1. Germline-derived CDR1 and CDR2 are SEHNR and FQNEAQ (reference sequence). The CDR3 loop spans 12 amino acids. The V gene end was trimmed by 4 bases and the J gene end by 9 bases; junction bases not matched to a gene: 5. The CDR3 region is CASSSDRVRQYF. The DNA of the CDR3 is TGTGCCAGCAGCTCGGACAGGGTAAGGCAGTACTTC. Full variable domain (outside the CDR3, taken from reference TRBV7-9 and TRBJ2-7): DTGVSQNPRHKITKRGQNVTFRCDPISEHNRLYWYRQTLGQGPEFLTYFQNEAQLEKSRLLSDRFSAERPKGSFSTLEIQRTEQGDSAMYLCASSSDRVRQYFGPGTRLTVT.

The chain links TRBV27 to TRBJ1-1, with TRBD1 matching over 7 bases. The CDR3 contains 14 residues. The ends lost 6 bases at V and 2 bases at J; junction bases unmatched: 6. Germline V gene lookup returns CDR1 MNHEY and CDR2 SMNVEV (reference sequence). The CDR3 nucleotides read TGTGCCAGCAGCCAACAGGGGATAAACACTGAAGCTTTCTTT. This translates into CASSQQGINTEAFF.

This chain joins TRBV6-5 and TRBJ1-1, with TRBD1 matching 7 bases. The V segment lost 3 bases and the J segment 7 bases; nucleotides outside the gene matches: 5. Germline V gives CDR1 MNHEY, CDR2 SVGAGI. This CDR3 region has 13 residues. The CDR3 reads CASSYTGQREAFF. CDR3 DNA sequence: TGTGCCAGCAGTTATACGGGACAGCGTGAAGCTTTCTTT.

The chain carries TRBV15 and TRBJ1-5, with no clear D. The CDR3 totals 16 residues. CDR1 LNHNV and CDR2 YYDKDF come from the germline V gene (reference sequence). Trimming cost V 5 bases and J 5 bases, with 19 bases left between them. CDR3 sequence reads: CATSELTGNGHQPQHF. Here the CDR3 DNA reads TGTGCCACCAGCGAGTTGACGGGGAACGGCCATCAGCCCCAGCATTTT.

This chain connects TRBV14 to TRBJ2-7; possible D gene TRBD1, 5 bases. Per germline, CDR1 SGHDN and CDR2 FVKESK. The CDR3 totals 15 residues. Trimming pared 0 bases from V and 0 bases from J, leaving 9 bases between. CDR3 amino acids: CASSQETTVSYEQYF. Here the CDR3 DNA reads TGTGCCAGCAGCCAAGAGACGACAGTCTCCTACGAGCAGTACTTC.

This sequence joins TRBV7-2 and TRBJ2-7; no clear D. The CDR3 consists of 13 residues. Between the trimmed V and J ends, which lost 1 base and 5 bases, there was a span of 9 bases. From germline, CDR1 is SGHTA and CDR2 FQGNSA. DNA of the CDR3: TGTGCCAGCAGCTTAGGGAGACGGGACGAGCAGTACTTC. Protein sequence: CASSLGRRDEQYF.

The V call is TRBV5-1, the J call TRBJ1-3; TRBD1 matches 8 bases. In germline, CDR1 is SGHRS, CDR2 YFSETQ. J gave up 4 bases and V 4 bases, and 4 bases lay outside the gene matches. The CDR3 consists of 14 residues. The CDR3 bases are TGCGCCAGCAGCGGGGGGACAGGAGGAAACACCATATATTTT. Amino acids: CASSGGTGGNTIYF.

V and J are TRBV2 and TRBJ1-2; the D gene is possibly TRBD1 (5 bases). The V gene's germline CDR1 is SNHLY and CDR2 FYNNEI. Trimming cost V 6 bases and J 5 bases, with 28 bases left between them. The CDR3 is 18 amino acids. The DNA of the CDR3 is TGTGCCAGCAGCGCTGATAGGGAGGGGCTGCTCCTGGAATATGGCTACACCTTC. As protein: CASSADREGLLLEYGYTF.

The chain carries TRBV2 and TRBJ1-5, with a possible D match to TRBD1 (6 bases). Germline V gene data show CDR1 as SNHLY and CDR2 as FYNNEI. This CDR3 comprises 13 residues. V gave up 6 bases and J gave up 5 bases, with 11 bases separating them. CDR3 in DNA: TGTGCCAGCAGCCCCAACAGGGATCAGCCCCAGCATTTT. Residues: CASSPNRDQPQHF.

The chain links TRBV6-1 to TRBJ1-2; D uncertain. The CDR3 spans 12 residues. CDR1 and CDR2 from the germline V gene are MNHNS and SASEGT. V gave up 5 bases and J gave up 1 base, with 5 bases separating them. The CDR3 is CASSHSNYGYTF. DNA of the CDR3: TGTGCCAGCAGTCACAGTAACTATGGCTACACCTTC.

The CDR3 coding sequence is TGCGCCAGCAGCTTTGACAGCTACGAGCAGTACTTC. This encodes CASSFDSYEQYF. The chain employs TRBV5-1 and TRBJ2-7; tentatively, D is TRBD1 (5 bases). Germline V lookup: CDR1 SGHRS, CDR2 YFSETQ. The length of the CDR3 is 12 residues. The V end was cut by 2 bases, the J end by 3 bases, with 6 bases between. Combining the CDR3 with reference TRBV5-1 and TRBJ2-7 gives the whole variable domain KAGVTQTPRYLIKTRGQQVTLSCSPISGHRSVSWYQQTPGQGLQFLFEYFSETQRNKGNFPGRFSGRQFSNSRSEMNVSTLELGDSALYLCASSFDSYEQYFGPGTRLTVT.

The rearrangement links TRBV30 to TRBJ1-2; TRBD1 matches 7 bases. CDR3 length equals 12 residues. Germline V gene data show CDR1 as GTSNPN and CDR2 as SVGIG (reference sequence). V was pared by 4 bases and J by 5 bases, with 4 bases of the junction left unmatched. For the CDR3, the DNA is TGTGCCTGGAACCCGGGACAGTATGGCTACACCTTC. Amino acid sequence: CAWNPGQYGYTF. The entire variable domain, with the rest obtained from reference TRBV30 and TRBJ1-2, is as follows: SQTIHQWPATLVQPVGSPLSLECTVEGTSNPNLYWYRQAAGRGLQLLFYSVGIGQISSEVPQNLSASRPQDRQFILSSKKLLLSDSGFYLCAWNPGQYGYTFGSGTRLTVV.

The chain couples TRBV19 to TRBJ2-1; D remains unclear. CDR1 is LNHDA and CDR2 is SQIVND in the germline V gene (reference sequence). CDR3 length equals 14 residues. Trimming left V 6 bases short and J 2 bases short, with 11 bases between. The CDR3, as DNA: TGTGCCAGTAGCCCCCATAGTGCCTACAATGAGCAGTTCTTC. Its translation: CASSPHSAYNEQFF. The whole variable domain, filled in from reference TRBV19 and TRBJ2-1, reads DGGITQSPKYLFRKEGQNVTLSCEQNLNHDAMYWYRQDPGQGLRLIYYSQIVNDFQKGDIAEGYSVSREKKESFPLTVTSAQKNPTAFYLCASSPHSAYNEQFFGPGTRLTVL.

This chain connects TRBV5-8 to TRBJ2-7, with D possibly being TRBD1 (5 bases). The V and J ends lost 0 bases and 3 bases respectively, with 10 bases between them. This CDR3 has 14 residues. CDR1 SGHTS and CDR2 YDEGEE come from the germline V gene. DNA for the CDR3: TGTGCCAGCAGCTTGGGACAGCCTCTCTACGAGCAGTACTTC. Amino acid sequence: CASSLGQPLYEQYF.

The V gene is TRBV9, the J gene TRBJ2-5, with 7 nucleotides matching TRBD2. Germline V gene lookup returns CDR1 SGDLS and CDR2 YYNGEE. CDR3 length equals 14 residues. The V gene end was trimmed by 5 bases and the J gene end by 5 bases; junction bases not matched to a gene: 9. CDR3 in DNA: TGTGCCAGCAGTAAAAGGGAGGGGAGGGAGACCCAGTACTTC. Its translation: CASSKREGRETQYF.

This chain uses TRBV29-1 with TRBJ1-4; D unclear. V dropped 6 bases and J dropped 4 bases, with 12 bases sitting between them. The germline CDR1 and CDR2 sequences are SQVTM and ANQGSEA. This CDR3 has 13 residues. In DNA form, the CDR3 reads TGCAGCGTAGGAGAAAGCAGTAATGAAAAACTGTTTTTT. Translating gives CSVGESSNEKLFF.

V gene TRBV7-9 combines with J gene TRBJ1-5, with TRBD1 matching over 7 bases. Germline V gene lookup returns CDR1 SEHNR and CDR2 FQNEAQ (reference sequence). The CDR3 covers 16 residues. J lost 3 bases, V lost 0 bases, and 5 bases had no gene match. CDR3 nucleotide sequence: TGTGCCAGCAGCTTAGCGGGGACAGAACTCAATCAGCCCCAGCATTTT. Protein sequence: CASSLAGTELNQPQHF.

This clone was counted once. The V and J genes are TRBV4-2 and TRBJ2-1; TRBD2 matches 14 bases. The CDR3 length is 19 residues. Looked up from germline, CDR1 is LGHNA and CDR2 is YNFKEQ. The trim removed 1 base at V and 15 bases at J, leaving 20 bases unmatched. The chain's CDR3 is CASSQAPGLAGVEGPSRFF. For the CDR3, the DNA is TGTGCCAGCAGCCAAGCCCCGGGACTAGCGGGAGTTGAGGGTCCTTCTCGGTTCTTC.

The chain has TRBV30 and TRBJ2-7; possible D gene TRBD1, 6 bases. Germline loops: CDR1 GTSNPN, CDR2 SVGIG (reference sequence). The V end was cut by 3 bases, the J end by 3 bases, with 21 bases between. CDR3 length equals 16 residues. CDR3 coding DNA: TGTGCCTGGAGACAAACAGGGCTTTCTTTCTTCTACGAGCAGTACTTC. It is translated as CAWRQTGLSFFYEQYF. Supplemented by reference TRBV30 and TRBJ2-7, the full variable domain reads SQTIHQWPATLVQPVGSPLSLECTVEGTSNPNLYWYRQAAGRGLQLLFYSVGIGQISSEVPQNLSASRPQDRQFILSSKKLLLSDSGFYLCAWRQTGLSFFYEQYFGPGTRLTVT.

V gene TRBV4-1 combines with J gene TRBJ2-1; 14 nucleotides match TRBD2. This CDR3 contains 15 residues. Germline CDR1 MGHRA, CDR2 YSYEKL. V dropped 4 bases and J dropped 9; count of bases not matched to a gene: 5. As DNA, the CDR3 is TGCGCCAGCAGCCTTTCCGGGACTAGCGGGAGTGAGCAGTTCTTC. Translation: CASSLSGTSGSEQFF.

The chain combines TRBV10-2 with TRBJ1-5; 7 bases align to TRBD1. Germline V gene lookup returns CDR1 WSHSY and CDR2 SAAADI. The CDR3 covers 12 residues. Unmatched junction bases numbered 0, after V lost 5 bases and J lost 5 bases. CDR3 nucleotide sequence: TGCGCCAGCAGTCAGGGGGATCAGCCCCAGCATTTT. This encodes CASSQGDQPQHF.

The CDR3, as DNA: TGTGCCAGCAGCTTATGGCCGATACATGGGCCGGAGACCCAGTACTTC. Translating it yields CASSLWPIHGPETQYF. The V and J genes are TRBV11-2 and TRBJ2-5, with D uncertain. The CDR3 covers 16 residues. Germline V lookup: CDR1 SGHAT, CDR2 FQNNGV. V was clipped by 2 bases and J by 5 bases, with 18 bases between them.

The genes are TRBV7-9 and TRBJ2-5; TRBD1 might be the D (7 bases). This CDR3 is built from 17 residues. Germline CDR1 is SEHNR and CDR2 is FQNEAQ (reference sequence). V lost 6 bases, J lost 0 bases, and 20 bases lay in between. The CDR3 DNA sequence: TGTGCCAGCAGAAACTGGGTTGCCAGGGGGGACCAAGAGACCCAGTACTTC. The encoded protein is CASRNWVARGDQETQYF.

This clone was found once. V gene TRBV5-1 combines with J gene TRBJ1-1; D unresolved. V lost 1 base and J 4 bases, leaving 11 bases between the germline ends. The CDR3 has 14 amino acids. Germline-derived CDR1 and CDR2 are SGHRS and YFSETQ. CDR3 loop: CASSLRGSATEAFF. The CDR3 DNA follows: TGCGCCAGCAGCTTGAGAGGGTCGGCCACTGAAGCTTTCTTT.

This rearrangement joins TRBV1 to TRBJ1-5; TRBD1 is taken as the D call from the table, unchecked against the DNA. TRBV1 is a pseudogene locus. The length of the CDR3 is 17 residues. The CDR3 here is CTSSRDIRNELNQPQHF. In nucleotides, the CDR3 is TGCACCAGCAGCCGGGACATCCGTAATGAACTCAATCAGCCCCAGCATTTT.

CDR3 sequence reads: CASSVTGRNSPLHF. The CDR3 coding sequence is TGTGCCAGCAGTGTTACAGGGCGGAATTCACCCCTCCACTTT. The gene calls are TRBV7-2 and TRBJ1-6; maybe TRBD1 (6 bases). From germline, CDR1 is SGHTA and CDR2 FQGNSA. This CDR3 has 14 amino acids. V dropped 6 bases and J dropped 7 bases, with 13 bases sitting between them.

The chain is built from TRBV27 and TRBJ1-2; 10 bases fit TRBD1. This CDR3 spans 14 amino acids. Germline V gives CDR1 MNHEY, CDR2 SMNVEV (reference sequence). J gave up 1 base and V 6 bases, and 2 bases lay outside the gene matches. The CDR3 coding sequence is TGTGCCAGCAGGACAGGGGGCTTTAACTATGGCTACACCTTC. Translating gives CASRTGGFNYGYTF.

This chain connects TRBV11-2 to TRBJ2-1; TRBD1 is a possible D gene (5 bases). Trimming left V 5 bases short and J 4 bases short, with 24 bases between. Germline CDR1 and CDR2: SGHAT and FQNNGV. This CDR3 is built from 18 residues. CDR3 region: CASSQSSPTDVVYNEQFF. In DNA form, the CDR3 reads TGTGCCAGCAGCCAGAGCTCCCCGACAGATGTAGTGTACAATGAGCAGTTCTTC. The variable domain in full, with the rest retrieved from reference TRBV11-2 and TRBJ2-1, is EAGVAQSPRYKIIEKRQSVAFWCNPISGHATLYWYQQILGQGPKLLIQFQNNGVVDDSQLPKDRFSAERLKGVDSTLKIQPAKLEDSAVYLCASSQSSPTDVVYNEQFFGPGTRLTVL.

The chain combines TRBV5-4 with TRBJ1-5, with a tentative D call TRBD1 (6 bases). V lost 3 bases and J 5 bases, leaving 12 bases between the germline ends. Germline V lookup: CDR1 SGHNT, CDR2 YYREEE (reference sequence). The CDR3 length is 14 residues. CDR3 protein: CASSSGVVDQPQHF. The CDR3 DNA reads as TGTGCCAGCAGCTCAGGGGTAGTGGATCAGCCCCAGCATTTT.